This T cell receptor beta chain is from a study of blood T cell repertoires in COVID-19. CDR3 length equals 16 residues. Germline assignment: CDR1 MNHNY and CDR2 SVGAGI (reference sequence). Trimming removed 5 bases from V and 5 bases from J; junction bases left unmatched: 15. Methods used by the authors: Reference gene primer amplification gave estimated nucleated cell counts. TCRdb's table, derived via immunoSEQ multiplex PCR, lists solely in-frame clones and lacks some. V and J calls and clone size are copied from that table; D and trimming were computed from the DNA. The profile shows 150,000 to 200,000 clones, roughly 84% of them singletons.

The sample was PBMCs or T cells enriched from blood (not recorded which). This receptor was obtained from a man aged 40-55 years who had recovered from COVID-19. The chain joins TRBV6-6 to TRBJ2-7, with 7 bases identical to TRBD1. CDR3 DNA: TGTGCCAGCAGTCGACGTACAGGGGCATCTTTACACGAGCAGTACTTC. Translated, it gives CASSRRTGASLHEQYF.